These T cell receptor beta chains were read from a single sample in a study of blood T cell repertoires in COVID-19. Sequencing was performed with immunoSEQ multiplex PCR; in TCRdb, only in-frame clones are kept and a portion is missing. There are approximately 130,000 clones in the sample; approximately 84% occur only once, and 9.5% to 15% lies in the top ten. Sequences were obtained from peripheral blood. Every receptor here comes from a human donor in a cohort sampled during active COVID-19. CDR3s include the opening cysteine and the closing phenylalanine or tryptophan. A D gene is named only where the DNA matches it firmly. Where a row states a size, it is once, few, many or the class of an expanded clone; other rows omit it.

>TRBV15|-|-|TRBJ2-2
CATSRAEGELFF
TGTGCCACCAGCAGAGCGGAGGGGGAGCTGTTTTTT
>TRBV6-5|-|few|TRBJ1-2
CASSYSSTANYGYTF
TGTGCCAGCAGTTACTCGAGTACAGCCAACTATGGCTACACCTTC
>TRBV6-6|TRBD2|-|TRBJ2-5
CASSPGRERKETQYF
TGTGCCAGCAGTCCAGGGAGGGAGAGGAAAGAGACCCAGTACTTC
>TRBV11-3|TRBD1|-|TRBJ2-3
CASSSGQGSTDTQYF
TGTGCCAGCAGTTCAGGACAGGGGAGCACAGATACGCAGTATTTT
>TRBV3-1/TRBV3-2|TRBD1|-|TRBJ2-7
CASSQGDRGSYEQYF
TGTGCCAGCAGCCAAGGGGACAGGGGGTCCTACGAGCAGTACTTC
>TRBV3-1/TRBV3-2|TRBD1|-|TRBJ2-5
CASSQTGKETQYF
TGTGCCAGCAGCCAGACAGGGAAAGAGACCCAGTACTTC
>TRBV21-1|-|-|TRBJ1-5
CARDRRGGLGNQPQHF
TGTGCCAGGGACCGTCGAGGGGGCTTGGGCAATCAGCCCCAGCATTTT
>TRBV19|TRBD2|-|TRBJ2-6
CASSNMASGGSGANVLTF
TGTGCCAGTAGTAACATGGCTAGCGGGGGGTCTGGGGCCAACGTCCTGACTTTC
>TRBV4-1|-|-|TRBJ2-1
CASSQMAGYEQFF
TGCGCCAGCAGCCAAATGGCGGGGTATGAGCAGTTCTTC
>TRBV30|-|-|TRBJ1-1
CAGIQGLTEAFF
TGTGCCGGAATCCAGGGTCTCACTGAAGCTTTCTTT
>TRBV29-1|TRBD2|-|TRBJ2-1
CSVKGLAGGIAASYNEQFF
TGCAGCGTAAAAGGACTAGCGGGGGGGATTGCCGCCTCCTACAATGAGCAGTTCTTC
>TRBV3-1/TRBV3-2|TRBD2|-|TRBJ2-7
CASSPLAGVTYEQYF
TGTGCCAGCAGCCCGCTAGCGGGGGTTACCTACGAGCAGTACTTC
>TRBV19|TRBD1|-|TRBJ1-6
CASKLDRGLNSPLHF
TGTGCCAGTAAGCTGGACAGGGGATTGAATTCACCCCTCCACTTT
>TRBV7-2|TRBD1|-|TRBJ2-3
CASSLAPLLGTGGSTQYF
TGTGCCAGCAGCTTAGCGCCGCTTTTAGGGACAGGGGGCAGTACGCAGTATTTT
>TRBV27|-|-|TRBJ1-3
CAGGMIYGNTIYF
TGTGCCGGGGGGATGATCTATGGAAACACCATATATTTT
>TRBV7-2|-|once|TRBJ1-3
CASSLRGINGNTIYF
TGTGCCAGCAGCTTAAGGGGCATTAACGGAAACACCATATATTTT
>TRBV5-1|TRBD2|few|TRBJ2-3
CASSLFLGGGETDTQYF
TGCGCCAGCAGCTTGTTCCTAGGCGGGGGAGAGACAGATACGCAGTATTTT
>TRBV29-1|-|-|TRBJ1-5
CSVTDKSNQPQHF
TGCAGCGTCACAGACAAAAGCAATCAGCCCCAGCATTTT
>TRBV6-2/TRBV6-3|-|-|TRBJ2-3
CASSSGQSHTQYF
TGTGCCAGCAGTTCGGGTCAAAGCCATACGCAGTATTTT
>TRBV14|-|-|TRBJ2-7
CASRQGRGEQYF
TGTGCCAGCAGACAAGGACGCGGCGAGCAGTACTTC
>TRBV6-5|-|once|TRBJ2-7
CASGALAGWSDEQYF
TGTGCCAGCGGAGCCCTAGCAGGTTGGTCGGACGAGCAGTACTTC
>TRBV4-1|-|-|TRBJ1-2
CASSQERVQYGYTF
TGCGCCAGCAGCCAAGAGCGGGTCCAGTATGGCTACACCTTC
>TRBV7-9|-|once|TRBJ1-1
CASSLGRGNTEAFF
TGTGCCAGCAGCTTAGGGCGGGGGAACACTGAAGCTTTCTTT
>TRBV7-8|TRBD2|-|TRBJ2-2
CASSSLASSGGLTGELFF
TGTGCCAGCAGCTCCTTGGCCTCTAGCGGGGGTTTGACCGGGGAGCTGTTTTTT
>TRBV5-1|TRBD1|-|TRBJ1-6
CASRDRDYYNSPLHF
TGCGCCAGCAGAGACAGGGATTACTATAATTCACCCCTCCACTTT
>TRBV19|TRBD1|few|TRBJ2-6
CATGTGQVTSGANVLTF
TGTGCCACCGGAACGGGACAGGTAACCTCTGGGGCCAACGTCCTGACTTTC
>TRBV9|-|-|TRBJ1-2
CASSGAPRGYTF
TGTGCCAGCAGCGGCGCACCCCGCGGCTACACCTTC
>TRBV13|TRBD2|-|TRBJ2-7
CASSLGLAGGRGYEQYF
TGTGCCAGCAGCCTGGGACTAGCGGGGGGGCGAGGCTACGAGCAGTACTTC
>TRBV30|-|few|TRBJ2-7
CAWSGELHEQYF
TGTGCCTGGAGTGGAGAGTTGCACGAGCAGTACTTC
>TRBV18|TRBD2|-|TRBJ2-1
CASSPLTSGGLYNEQFF
TGTGCCAGCTCACCACTTACTAGCGGGGGGCTTTACAATGAGCAGTTCTTC
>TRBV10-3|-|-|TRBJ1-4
CAISGGGTSEKLFF
TGTGCCATCAGTGGTGGGGGGACTTCTGAAAAACTGTTTTTT
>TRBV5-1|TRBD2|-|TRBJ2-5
CASGRAGNQETQYF
TGCGCCAGCGGGAGGGCAGGCAACCAAGAGACCCAGTACTTC
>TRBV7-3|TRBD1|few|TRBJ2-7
CASSPGTGGFYEQYF
TGTGCCAGCAGCCCAGGGACAGGGGGGTTCTACGAGCAGTACTTC
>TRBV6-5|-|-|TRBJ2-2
CASREGRAGELFF
TGTGCCAGCAGAGAGGGTAGGGCCGGGGAGCTGTTTTTT
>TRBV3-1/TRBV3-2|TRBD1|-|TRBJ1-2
CASSQYAGTGTNYGYTF
TGTGCCAGCAGCCAATACGCCGGGACAGGGACTAACTATGGCTACACCTTC
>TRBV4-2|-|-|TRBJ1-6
CASSQEADNSPLHF
TGTGCCAGCAGCCAAGAAGCGGATAATTCACCCCTCCACTTT
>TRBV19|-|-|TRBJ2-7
CASSKNLVVFYEQYF
TGTGCCAGTAGTAAAAACCTAGTGGTGTTCTACGAGCAGTACTTC
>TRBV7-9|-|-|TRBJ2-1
CASSLAGGYNEQFF
TGTGCCAGCAGCTTAGCTGGGGGGTACAATGAGCAGTTCTTC
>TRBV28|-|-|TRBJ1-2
CASSSTVNYGYTF
TGTGCCAGCAGTTCGACAGTTAACTATGGCTACACCTTC
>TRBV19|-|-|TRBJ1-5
CASRGRTNSNQPQHF
TGTGCCAGTAGAGGACGGACAAATAGCAATCAGCCCCAGCATTTT
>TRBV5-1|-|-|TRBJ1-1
CASSFVDSNTEAFF
TGCGCCAGCAGCTTTGTGGACAGCAACACTGAAGCTTTCTTT
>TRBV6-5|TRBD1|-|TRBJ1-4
CASSYRQGRTNEKLFF
TGTGCCAGCAGTTATCGACAGGGCCGGACTAATGAAAAACTGTTTTTT
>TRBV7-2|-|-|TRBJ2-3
CASSPITDTQYF
TGTGCCAGCAGCCCCATCACAGATACGCAGTATTTT
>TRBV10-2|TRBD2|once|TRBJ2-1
CATSKAGDEQFF
TGCGCCACCTCCAAGGCGGGGGATGAGCAGTTCTTC
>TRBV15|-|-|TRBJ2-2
CATTNRSVGELFF
TGTGCCACCACAAACAGGAGTGTCGGGGAGCTGTTTTTT
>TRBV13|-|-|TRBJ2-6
CASSLAGERVEGANVLTF
TGTGCCAGCAGCTTAGCGGGAGAGCGGGTCGAGGGGGCCAACGTCCTGACTTTC
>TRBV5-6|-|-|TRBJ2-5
CASSLTTGLETQYF
TGTGCCAGCAGCCTAACCACAGGGTTAGAGACCCAGTACTTC
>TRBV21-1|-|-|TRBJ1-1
CASSSQGPKGAFF
TGTGCCAGCAGCAGCCAGGGGCCAAAGGGGGCTTTCTTT
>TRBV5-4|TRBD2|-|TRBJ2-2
CASSLAGGNTGELFF
TGTGCCAGCAGCTTGGCGGGGGGAAACACCGGGGAGCTGTTTTTT
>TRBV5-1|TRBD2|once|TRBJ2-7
CASSPGLAPTSYEQYF
TGCGCCAGCAGCCCCGGACTAGCGCCTACCTCCTACGAGCAGTACTTC
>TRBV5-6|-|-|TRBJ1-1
CASSLGETGRGSLTEAFF
TGTGCCAGCAGCTTGGGTGAGACAGGCAGGGGAAGCCTCACTGAAGCTTTCTTT
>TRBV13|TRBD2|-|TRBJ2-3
CASSSPRGGYTDTQYF
TGTGCCAGCAGCTCCCCTCGGGGGGGGTACACAGATACGCAGTATTTT